A selection of T cell receptor beta chains follows, all from one sample in a study of control samples from healthy donors and cancer patients. Produced via immunoSEQ multiplex PCR; TCRdb's table is partial and in-frame only. The repertoire holds some 74,000 clones, with 75% to 85% as singletons. The sample was blood. The receptors were sampled from a man in his sixties in good health. Each CDR3 is given with its conserved first and last residue. The D gene is left open where the match is weak. Rows give clone size only sometimes, using once, few, many, or a class for an expanded clone.

>.|TRBJ2-7|TRBV11-2|TRBD1
TGTGCCAGCAGCTTAGTTGGTCAGGGGGCCTACGAGCAGTACTTC
CASSLVGQGAYEQYF
>once|TRBJ2-2|TRBV11-2|TRBD2
TGTCCCAGCAGCTCGAGGGGGGGACTAGCGGGAGGGAGGATCGGGGAGCTGTTTTTT
CPSSSRGGLAGGRIGELFF
>.|TRBJ2-7|TRBV14|.
TGTGCCAGCAGCCAAGGAGGGGGGAGCTCCTACGAGCAGTACTTC
CASSQGGGSSYEQYF
>.|TRBJ2-5|TRBV5-1|.
TGCGCCAGCAGCTTGGGGGACAGGGCGGCGGGGGGATCGGAGACCCAGTACTTC
CASSLGDRAAGGSETQYF
>.|TRBJ1-2|TRBV28|TRBD1
TGTGCCAGCAGTTTGGACAGGACAGGGCAGATCTATGGCTACACCTTC
CASSLDRTGQIYGYTF
>.|TRBJ2-7|TRBV5-6|.
TGTGCCAGCAGCTCCTTGACGGACGGGATGCATGAGCAGTACTTC
CASSSLTDGMHEQYF
>.|TRBJ2-3|TRBV11-2|.
TGTGCCAGCAGCTTAGGAGAGTGGGGGACAGATACGCAGTATTTT
CASSLGEWGTDTQYF
>.|TRBJ1-5|TRBV27|TRBD1
TGTGCCAGCAGTCTCTCCTCGACAGGGGGCTTTCAGCCCCAGCATTTT
CASSLSSTGGFQPQHF
>.|TRBJ2-2|TRBV7-2|.
TGTGCCAGCAGCTCCCCCCGTGGGGGAACCACCGGGGAGCTGTTTTTT
CASSSPRGGTTGELFF
>.|TRBJ1-2|TRBV6-2/TRBV6-3|.
TGTGCCAGCAGTTACCAGGACGGCTATGGCTACACCTTC
CASSYQDGYGYTF
>.|TRBJ2-7|TRBV4-2|.
TGTGCCAGCAGCTTACTAGAGGGGAGCTACGAGCAGTACTTC
CASSLLEGSYEQYF
>.|TRBJ2-7|TRBV28|.
TGTGCCAGCAGTTCCCTGTGGGGGGGCGTCGGTCGGTACGAGCAGTACTTC
CASSSLWGGVGRYEQYF
>.|TRBJ1-6|TRBV27|.
TGTGCCAGCAGTCTGGAAGGACGGTGGAATTCACCCCTCCACTTT
CASSLEGRWNSPLHF
>.|TRBJ2-1|TRBV30|.
TGTGCCTGGAGTGTACAACTAGCCCATGAGCAGTTCTTC
CAWSVQLAHEQFF
>.|TRBJ1-1|TRBV28|TRBD1
TGTGCCAGCAGTTTGGCAGGACAGGGATTCGCTGAAGCTTTCTTT
CASSLAGQGFAEAFF
>.|TRBJ1-1|TRBV6-5|.
TGTGCCAGCAGTCGACAGATCATGAACACTGAAACTTTCTTT
CASSRQIMNTETFF
>.|TRBJ2-2|TRBV9|.
TGTGCCAGCAGCGTAGTCAGAAACACCGGGGAGCTGTTTTTT
CASSVVRNTGELFF
>few|TRBJ2-1|TRBV7-3|.
TGTGCCAGCAGCTTAACTTGGGGGAGGGGGTACAATGAGCAGTTCTTC
CASSLTWGRGYNEQFF
>.|TRBJ2-1|TRBV28|TRBD1
TGTGCCAGCAGTTTACTCCCGGGACAGGGACTCCCTGAGCAGTTCTTC
CASSLLPGQGLPEQFF